A single sample is the source of the 25 T cell receptor beta chains below, sequenced in a study of cytomegalovirus exposure and HLA in healthy donors. Use of 60 Vbeta and 13 Jbeta primers characterized the PCR. Some clones are missing from TCRdb's copy, which holds only in-frame ones; the method was immunoSEQ multiplex PCR. This sample's table has around 140,000 clones. Sequencing was performed on PBMCs. These receptors were collected from a woman under 30 in good health and CMV-seronegative.

The chain has TRBV30 and TRBJ2-1, with 9 bases fitting TRBD2. J lost 6 bases, V lost 2 bases, and 17 bases had no gene match. The CDR3 extends over 18 amino acids. Germline V gene data show CDR1 as GTSNPN and CDR2 as SVGIG (reference sequence). The CDR3 here is CAWSNLGGRAAFLNEQFF. CDR3 DNA: TGTGCCTGGAGTAATTTGGGCGGGAGGGCCGCTTTTCTCAATGAGCAGTTCTTC. The full variable domain, its missing parts supplied by reference TRBV30 and TRBJ2-1, is SQTIHQWPATLVQPVGSPLSLECTVEGTSNPNLYWYRQAAGRGLQLLFYSVGIGQISSEVPQNLSASRPQDRQFILSSKKLLLSDSGFYLCAWSNLGGRAAFLNEQFFGPGTRLTVL.

This chain joins TRBV14 and TRBJ1-1; 9 bases fit TRBD1. CDR1 is SGHDN, CDR2 FVKESK, per germline. The CDR3 is 19 amino acids. With V trimmed by 1 base and J by 10 bases, 22 bases remained unmatched. The CDR3 loop reads CASSQGPDRGLGDPLGAFF. The CDR3 DNA is TGTGCCAGCAGCCAAGGCCCTGACAGGGGGTTGGGGGACCCCCTAGGAGCTTTCTTT.

V is TRBV7-9 and J is TRBJ2-5, with 9 bases identical to TRBD1. After removal of 7 bases from V and 4 bases from J, the junction contained 7 bases not matched to a gene. CDR1 and CDR2 from the germline V gene are SEHNR and FQNEAQ (reference sequence). This CDR3 spans 14 amino acids. The CDR3 sequence: CASIGDRERETQYF. For the CDR3, the DNA is TGTGCCAGCATAGGGGACAGGGAAAGAGAGACCCAGTACTTC.

The CDR3 sequence is CASSPGVGELFF. The CDR3 nucleotides read TGTGCCAGCAGCCCAGGGGTCGGGGAGCTGTTTTTT. The chain has TRBV5-6 and TRBJ2-2; possible D gene TRBD1, 6 bases. The CDR3 covers 12 residues. Trimming cost V 4 bases and J 7 bases, with 8 bases left between them. CDR1 SGHDT and CDR2 YYEEEE come from the germline V gene.

CDR3 DNA: TGTGCCAGCAGCTTGGCTCCAAATCAGCCCCAGCATTTT. This sequence encodes CASSLAPNQPQHF. The chain recombines TRBV11-2 with TRBJ1-5; no clear D. Looked up from germline, CDR1 is SGHAT and CDR2 is FQNNGV. Trimming cost V 3 bases and J 4 bases, with 7 bases left between them. The CDR3 length is 13 residues.

This chain joins TRBV6-4 and TRBJ2-1, with 9 bases fitting TRBD1. V lost 3 bases, J lost 4 bases, and 7 bases stayed unmatched. The CDR3 is made up of 16 amino acids. CDR1 MRHNA and CDR2 SNTAGT come from the germline V gene. In DNA, the CDR3 is TGTGCCAGCAGTGAGGTAGCAGGACAGGGGTACAATGAGCAGTTCTTC. This gives the protein CASSEVAGQGYNEQFF.

This chain uses TRBV27 with TRBJ1-2, with D uncertain. This CDR3 is 13 amino acids long. Trimming pared 3 bases from V and 0 bases from J, leaving 5 bases between. Germline V lookup: CDR1 MNHEY, CDR2 SMNVEV (reference sequence). In DNA, the CDR3 is TGTGCCAGCAGTTTCCAGGCTAACTATGGCTACACCTTC. Translating gives CASSFQANYGYTF.

The V gene is TRBV5-1, the J gene TRBJ2-7; no clear D. CDR1 is SGHRS and CDR2 is YFSETQ in the germline V gene. Between the trimmed V and J ends, which lost 0 bases and 3 bases, there was a span of 10 bases. The CDR3 loop spans 14 amino acids. The CDR3 coding sequence is TGCGCCAGCAGCTTGGACACAAATAGCTACGAGCAGTACGTC. Its translation is CASSLDTNSYEQYV.

The chain combines TRBV18 with TRBJ2-1; D uncertain. The length of the CDR3 is 16 residues. Germline V gene lookup returns CDR1 KGHSH and CDR2 LQKENI. V lost 5 bases and J 4 bases, leaving 18 bases between the germline ends. The chain's CDR3 is CASSSPAQTPYNEQFF. The CDR3 coding sequence is TGTGCCAGCTCAAGTCCGGCACAGACCCCTTACAATGAGCAGTTCTTC.

V is TRBV18 and J is TRBJ1-1, with 10 bases identical to TRBD1. Per the germline V gene, CDR1 is KGHSH and CDR2 is LQKENI. Germline trimming cut 5 bases from V and 5 bases from J; bases unmatched to any gene: 5. The CDR3 contains 14 residues. CDR3 amino acids: CASSVGTGVTEAFF. DNA of the CDR3: TGTGCCAGCTCAGTCGGGACAGGGGTTACTGAAGCTTTCTTT. Full variable domain (missing parts from reference TRBV18 and TRBJ1-1): NAGVMQNPRHLVRRRGQEARLRCSPMKGHSHVYWYRQLPEEGLKFMVYLQKENIIDESGMPKERFSAEFPKEGPSILRIQQVVRGDSAAYFCASSVGTGVTEAFFGQGTRLTVV.

The chain recombines TRBV30 with TRBJ1-1; D possibly corresponds to TRBD1 (5 bases). Trimming stripped 3 bases from V and 1 base from J, with 12 bases between. The CDR3 contains 14 residues. Per germline, CDR1 GTSNPN and CDR2 SVGIG (reference sequence). The CDR3 sequence: CAWSPGLGNTEAFF. The DNA of the CDR3 is TGTGCCTGGAGCCCAGGGTTGGGGAACACTGAAGCTTTCTTT.

The rearrangement joins TRBV30 to TRBJ2-2, with D unclear. This CDR3 is built from 14 residues. Germline CDR1 is GTSNPN and CDR2 is SVGIG (reference sequence). V shed 0 bases and J shed 6 bases, with 11 bases lying between them. The CDR3 region is CAWSVTGLAGELFF. CDR3 DNA: TGTGCCTGGAGTGTAACCGGGTTGGCCGGGGAGCTGTTTTTT.

The CDR3 protein is CAISDEGGSNQPQHF. The CDR3 DNA sequence: TGTGCCATCAGCGATGAGGGAGGTAGCAATCAGCCCCAGCATTTT. The chain recombines TRBV10-3 with TRBJ1-5; unclear D gene. With 6 bases removed from V and 0 bases from J, the gap between germline ends came to 12 bases. Per germline, CDR1 ENHRY and CDR2 SYGVKD. CDR3 length equals 15 residues.

V usage is TRBV19 and J usage is TRBJ2-2; the match to TRBD1 covers 8 bases. With V trimmed by 4 bases and J by 0 bases, 1 base remained unmatched. This CDR3 has 15 amino acids. Germline assignment: CDR1 LNHDA and CDR2 SQIVND (reference sequence). The CDR3: CASSKQGANTGELFF. In DNA form, the CDR3 reads TGTGCCAGTAGTAAACAGGGGGCGAACACCGGGGAGCTGTTTTTT.

V is TRBV6-1 and J is TRBJ2-2; the D is unclear. Trimming removed 6 bases at V and 6 bases at J, with 14 bases between. The CDR3 consists of 14 residues. Germline V gene sequence: CDR1 MNHNS, CDR2 SASEGT. This chain's CDR3 is CASRGLWNSGELFF. The CDR3 DNA reads TGTGCCAGCAGGGGCTTGTGGAATTCCGGGGAGCTGTTTTTT.

J is TRBJ2-7 and V is TRBV5-1, with 11 bases identical to TRBD1. The CDR3 is 16 residues long. In germline, CDR1 is SGHRS, CDR2 YFSETQ. J was trimmed by 4 bases and V by 0 bases; bases with no gene match: 6. The CDR3 DNA reads TGCGCCAGCAGCTTGGCCGGACAGGGGGCCGGGTACGAGCAGTACTTC. Its protein is CASSLAGQGAGYEQYF.

The chain joins TRBV7-3 to TRBJ2-2, with a tentative D call TRBD1 (6 bases). This CDR3 has 16 residues. With 2 bases removed from V and 0 bases from J, the gap between germline ends came to 10 bases. Germline V gene lookup returns CDR1 SGHTA and CDR2 FQGTGA. The CDR3 bases are TGTGCCAGCAGCTTAGAAAGGGGGTCGAACACCGGGGAGCTGTTTTTT. Residues: CASSLERGSNTGELFF. Supplemented by reference TRBV7-3 and TRBJ2-2, the full variable domain reads GAGVSQTPSNKVTEKGKYVELRCDPISGHTALYWYRQSLGQGPEFLIYFQGTGAADDSGLPNDRFFAVRPEGSVSTLKIQRTERGDSAVYLCASSLERGSNTGELFFGEGSRLTVL.

The V gene is TRBV6-5, the J gene TRBJ2-2; D call uncertain. CDR1 is MNHEY, CDR2 SVGAGI, per germline. Trimming took off 10 bases at V and 0 bases at J, with 9 bases between the two ends. CDR3 size: 13 residues. The CDR3 nucleotides read TGTGCCACCCGTGACTCGAACACCGGGGAGCTGTTTTTT. This codes for CATRDSNTGELFF.

V and J are TRBV7-9 and TRBJ1-1; 7 bases are shared with TRBD1. The CDR3 is 14 residues long. Germline lookup yields CDR1 SEHNR and CDR2 FQNEAQ (reference sequence). V trimming: 0 bases; J trimming: 5 bases; junction bases outside the gene matches: 3. In DNA form, the CDR3 reads TGTGCCAGCAGCTTAGCCGGACAGGCAACTGAAGCTTTCTTT. It codes for CASSLAGQATEAFF.

CDR3 in amino acids: CASSLPEAGGPGETQYF. CDR3 nucleotides: TGCGCCAGCAGCCTGCCTGAAGCGGGAGGGCCCGGAGAGACCCAGTACTTC. V gene TRBV5-1 combines with J gene TRBJ2-5, with 10 bases fitting TRBD2. The CDR3 is made up of 17 amino acids. V shed 4 bases and J 4 bases; nucleotides not matched to a gene: 13. The germline gives CDR1 SGHRS, CDR2 YFSETQ.

This chain connects TRBV6-1 to TRBJ2-1; 12 bases line up with TRBD2. CDR1 is MNHNS and CDR2 is SASEGT in the germline V gene. V shed 1 base, J shed 9 bases, and the junction held 10 bases outside the gene matches. The CDR3 loop spans 17 amino acids. The CDR3 DNA sequence: TGTGCCAGCAGTGAAGAAGCTAGCGGGAGGGCTGTTGGTGAGCAGTTCTTC. Its translation: CASSEEASGRAVGEQFF.

This chain connects TRBV27 to TRBJ2-5, with a weak D call TRBD2 (6 bases). There are 16 residues in the CDR3. Germline V lookup: CDR1 MNHEY, CDR2 SMNVEV (reference sequence). The germline V and J ends were trimmed by 1 base and 1 base, with 13 bases remaining between them. The CDR3 bases are TGTGCCAGCAGTTTATTGGGCTCCGGGAGCCAAGAGACCCAGTACTTC. Protein product: CASSLLGSGSQETQYF.

The chain recombines TRBV7-9 with TRBJ2-7; the match to TRBD1 covers 9 bases. V shed 5 bases, J shed 5 bases, and the junction held 7 bases outside the gene matches. CDR1 and CDR2 from the germline V gene are SEHNR and FQNEAQ (reference sequence). The CDR3 has 14 amino acids. CDR3 bases: TGTGCCAGCAGCCCGGGACAGGGTGTCGACGAGCAGTACTTC. Its translation: CASSPGQGVDEQYF.

The chain has TRBV6-1 and TRBJ2-2, with D tentatively TRBD2 (6 bases). The CDR3 consists of 15 residues. V was trimmed by 5 bases and J by 4 bases, leaving 14 bases between them. The germline gives CDR1 MNHNS, CDR2 SASEGT. The CDR3: CASSSLGGPTGELFF. CDR3 DNA sequence: TGTGCCAGCAGTTCCTTGGGAGGACCCACCGGGGAGCTGTTTTTT.

The chain employs TRBV29-1 and TRBJ2-7, with D perhaps TRBD2 (6 bases). Germline CDR1 reads SQVTM; CDR2 reads ANQGSEA. The V end lost 4 bases, the J end lost 6 bases, and 19 bases lay between the germline ends. This CDR3 contains 14 residues. In DNA form, the CDR3 reads TGCAGCGTTGCCGCGGGGAGCGGTGACTGCGAGCAGTACTTC. This codes for CSVAAGSGDCEQYF.